These 22 T cell receptor beta chains came from one sample sequenced in a study of graft-versus-host responses after intestinal transplantation. Only in-frame clones appear in the TCRdb table, and some are missing; sequencing was by immunoSEQ multiplex PCR. Of tens of thousands of clones listed, roughly 92% are singletons. For these receptors, no antigen is known. The material was unstimulated CD4+ T cells sorted from spleen or lymph node cells, obtained before intestinal transplant. These receptors all come from a human donor who received an intestinal transplant.

This chain uses TRBV7-9 with TRBJ1-1; TRBD1 is a possible D gene (5 bases). The V gene lost 2 bases and the J gene lost 5 bases, with 12 bases spanning the gap. The CDR3 consists of 14 residues. Germline V gives CDR1 SEHNR, CDR2 FQNEAQ (reference sequence). The CDR3 here is CASSLTFGGTEAFF. The CDR3 nucleotides read TGTGCCAGCAGCTTAACCTTCGGGGGGACTGAAGCTTTCTTT.

The V call is TRBV5-1, the J call TRBJ2-7; unclear D gene. Germline V gene data show CDR1 as SGHRS and CDR2 as YFSETQ. The CDR3 covers 12 residues. V lost 4 bases to trimming and J lost 9 bases, with 14 bases between them. In DNA form, the CDR3 reads TGCGCCAGCAGCGCCCAAGGATCCGGGCAGTACTTC. As protein: CASSAQGSGQYF.

This chain connects TRBV7-6 to TRBJ2-2, with 9 bases identical to TRBD1. Germline V gene data show CDR1 as SGHVS and CDR2 as FNYEAQ. With V trimmed by 1 base and J by 6 bases, 9 bases remained unmatched. The CDR3 consists of 17 residues. In DNA, the CDR3 is TGTGCCAGCAGCTTAGGGTTTGGACAGGGGATCGCCGGGGAGCTGTTTTTT. Translation gives CASSLGFGQGIAGELFF. Full variable domain (outside the CDR3, taken from reference TRBV7-6 and TRBJ2-2): GAGVSQSPRYKVTKRGQDVALRCDPISGHVSLYWYRQALGQGPEFLTYFNYEAQQDKSGLPNDRFSAERPEGSISTLTIQRTEQRDSAMYRCASSLGFGQGIAGELFFGEGSRLTVL.

This chain links TRBV6-1 with TRBJ1-2, with D perhaps matching TRBD1 (5 bases). This CDR3 is 14 amino acids long. V was shortened by 5 bases and J by 0 bases, with 10 bases between the two germline ends. The germline gives CDR1 MNHNS, CDR2 SASEGT. The CDR3 nucleotides are TGTGCCAGCAGTCGACAGATTACTAACTATGGCTACACCTTC. It codes for CASSRQITNYGYTF.

The chain uses TRBV7-6 and TRBJ1-1, with a tentative D call TRBD1 (6 bases). This CDR3 comprises 15 residues. Trimming shortened V by 4 bases and J by 2 bases, and 14 bases separated the two germline ends. Germline loops: CDR1 SGHVS, CDR2 FNYEAQ. The CDR3 region is CASSSGWGLNTEAFF. CDR3 in DNA: TGTGCCAGCAGCTCGGGGTGGGGGCTTAACACTGAAGCTTTCTTT.

The chain couples TRBV9 to TRBJ2-7; a possible D gene is TRBD2 (6 bases). V dropped 0 bases and J dropped 4 bases, with 14 bases sitting between them. Germline V gene lookup returns CDR1 SGDLS and CDR2 YYNGEE. The CDR3 runs to 15 residues. The CDR3 sequence is CASSVVSRGWYEQYF. In nucleotides, the CDR3 is TGTGCCAGCAGCGTAGTTTCGCGGGGCTGGTACGAGCAGTACTTC.

This clone was found once. V and J are TRBV25-1 and TRBJ2-3; 8 bases align to TRBD1. Germline values: CDR1 MGHDK, CDR2 SYGVNS. V dropped 6 bases and J dropped 0; count of bases not matched to a gene: 8. CDR3 length equals 16 residues. The DNA for the CDR3 is TGTGCCAGCAGCCCGACAGGGGCGGGTAGCACAGATACGCAGTATTTT. The encoded protein is CASSPTGAGSTDTQYF.

The DNA for the CDR3 is TGTGCCAGCAGCCTCCAGACTAACTCCTACGAGCAGTACTTC. As protein: CASSLQTNSYEQYF. V gene TRBV6-6 combines with J gene TRBJ2-7; D possibly corresponds to TRBD2 (5 bases). V shed 6 bases and J shed 0 bases, with 12 bases lying between them. The germline CDR1 and CDR2 sequences are MNHNY and SVGAGI (reference sequence). The CDR3 runs 14 residues.

This chain joins TRBV7-2 and TRBJ2-7, with 9 bases fitting TRBD2. The CDR3 runs 15 residues. Germline values: CDR1 SGHTA, CDR2 FQGNSA. Trimming cost V 4 bases and J 0 bases; bases outside gene matches: 4. The CDR3 here is CASSYSGSGSYEQYF. CDR3 nucleotides: TGTGCCAGCAGCTATAGCGGGAGCGGCTCCTACGAGCAGTACTTC.

V gene TRBV28 combines with J gene TRBJ2-3, with 12 bases fitting TRBD2. The CDR3 is 15 amino acids. Germline V gene lookup returns CDR1 MDHEN and CDR2 SYDVKM. Trimming took 5 bases from V and 4 from J; bases not matched to a gene: 4. In DNA form, the CDR3 reads TGTGCCAGCAGTCTAGCGGGAGGGCGTCCAGATACGCAGTATTTT. Its translation: CASSLAGGRPDTQYF.

The chain carries TRBV5-5 and TRBJ1-1; TRBD1 might be the D (5 bases). V was trimmed by 2 bases and J by 3 bases, leaving 11 bases between them. Germline V gene sequence: CDR1 SGHKS, CDR2 YYEKEE (reference sequence). CDR3 length: 14 amino acids. The CDR3 DNA follows: TGTGCCAGCAGCTTTTCCGGGACGTACACTGAAGCTTTCTTT. Translated: CASSFSGTYTEAFF. The whole variable domain, filled in from reference TRBV5-5 and TRBJ1-1, reads DAGVTQSPTHLIKTRGQQVTLRCSPISGHKSVSWYQQVLGQGPQFIFQYYEKEERGRGNFPDRFSARQFPNYSSELNVNALLLGDSALYLCASSFSGTYTEAFFGQGTRLTVV.

V usage is TRBV2 and J usage is TRBJ2-3, with D tentatively TRBD2 (6 bases). V was cut by 5 bases and J by 4 bases, with 34 bases left in between. There are 21 residues in the CDR3. CDR1 and CDR2 (germline): SNHLY, FYNNEI. CDR3 loop: CASSSGETAGFISRVPDTQYF. The CDR3 DNA reads as TGTGCCAGCAGTTCGGGCGAGACAGCGGGTTTTATATCAAGGGTCCCAGATACGCAGTATTTT.

V gene TRBV7-2 combines with J gene TRBJ2-7; no clear D. Trimming took 2 bases from V and 3 from J, leaving 14 bases between them. CDR1 is SGHTA and CDR2 is FQGNSA in the germline V gene. The CDR3 extends over 15 amino acids. Here the CDR3 reads CASSLWVTASYEQYF. The CDR3 DNA is TGTGCCAGCAGCTTATGGGTTACGGCCAGCTACGAGCAGTACTTC.

The chain couples TRBV2 to TRBJ1-5; unclear D gene. Germline CDR1 SNHLY, CDR2 FYNNEI. V lost 4 bases to trimming and J lost 4 bases, with 8 bases between them. There are 13 residues in the CDR3. For the CDR3, the DNA is TGTGCCAGCAGTGGCGAGGGTAATCAGCCCCAGCATTTT. It yields the protein CASSGEGNQPQHF.

A note on this clone: The same CDR3 arises from other DNA sequences in this sample as well. This chain links TRBV6-5 with TRBJ2-1; TRBD1 might be the D (6 bases). In germline, CDR1 is MNHEY, CDR2 SVGAGI. The CDR3 spans 14 residues. The V end was cut by 2 bases, the J end by 4 bases, with 9 bases between. The CDR3: CASSYRGSYNEQFF. As DNA, the CDR3 is TGTGCCAGCAGTTACAGGGGGTCATACAATGAGCAGTTCTTC.

Regarding this clone: Within the sample, other DNA sequences also encode this same CDR3. The rearrangement links TRBV28 to TRBJ1-2, with 7 positions matching TRBD1. This CDR3 has 13 residues. V lost 10 bases, J lost 4 bases, and 9 bases stayed unmatched. Germline lookup yields CDR1 MDHEN and CDR2 SYDVKM. CDR3 region: CATNDRAFYGYTF. CDR3 nucleotides: TGTGCCACCAATGACAGGGCCTTCTATGGCTACACCTTC.

CDR3 in amino acids: CASSLDSRTDTQYF. CDR3 DNA sequence: TGTGCCAGCAGCTTAGACAGCCGCACAGATACGCAGTATTTT. The V call is TRBV11-1, the J call TRBJ2-3; D gene uncertain. The V end lost 1 base, the J end lost 1 base, and 6 bases lay between the germline ends. The germline gives CDR1 SGHAT, CDR2 FQDESV (reference sequence). CDR3 length: 14 amino acids.

The chain has TRBV28 and TRBJ1-4, with D perhaps matching TRBD1 (5 bases). Germline lookup yields CDR1 MDHEN and CDR2 SYDVKM. V was shortened by 11 bases and J by 2 bases, with 12 bases between the two germline ends. There are 13 residues in the CDR3. This chain's CDR3 is CAGGGGTNEKLFF. CDR3 in DNA: TGTGCCGGGGGGGGTGGCACTAATGAAAAACTGTTTTTT.

The chain uses TRBV6-5 and TRBJ1-2; a weak D match, TRBD1 (5 bases). Germline V lookup: CDR1 MNHEY, CDR2 SVGAGI. This CDR3 has 14 amino acids. Between the trimmed V and J ends, which lost 2 bases and 4 bases, there was a span of 11 bases. Written as DNA, the CDR3 is TGTGCCAGCAGTTACGAGCGGGACGGCTATGGCTACACCTTC. Translating gives CASSYERDGYGYTF.

The chain employs TRBV7-6 and TRBJ2-2, with D uncertain. The CDR3 spans 13 residues. Germline values: CDR1 SGHVS, CDR2 FNYEAQ. V was trimmed by 1 base and J by 8 bases, leaving 8 bases between them. CDR3 coding DNA: TGTGCCAGCAGCTTAGTTTTTCCGGGGGAGCTGTTTTTT. It codes for CASSLVFPGELFF.

This rearrangement joins TRBV19 to TRBJ1-5; 8 bases fit TRBD1. Germline V gives CDR1 LNHDA, CDR2 SQIVND (reference sequence). V shed 5 bases, J shed 2 bases, and the junction held 11 bases outside the gene matches. The CDR3 has 17 amino acids. The DNA of the CDR3 is TGTGCCAGTAGTTTCACAGGGGGTGCTCGGGGCAATCAGCCCCAGCATTTT. Its protein is CASSFTGGARGNQPQHF.

The chain uses TRBV28 and TRBJ1-3; no clear D. Germline V CDR1 and CDR2: MDHEN, SYDVKM. Trimming removed 7 bases from V and 0 bases from J, with 16 bases in between. CDR3 length: 16 residues. CDR3 sequence reads: CASTAIWPNSGNTIYF. Written as DNA, the CDR3 is TGTGCCAGCACCGCCATCTGGCCCAACTCTGGAAACACCATATATTTT.